The entry below gives a single T cell receptor (beta chain) sequence along with its context. This sample stems from a study of blood T cell repertoires in COVID-19. Libraries were prepared by immunoSEQ multiplex PCR; TCRdb keeps only in-frame clonotypes and omits some of them. The top ten clones hold about 0.74% of a sample with over 200,000 clones, 70% to 90% of them seen once. The ends were cut back, 2 bases at V and 0 bases at J, with 8 bases in the middle. Per germline, CDR1 SGHAT and CDR2 FQNNGV. CDR3 length: 15 amino acids. What was sequenced was peripheral blood. The receptor comes from a woman under 40 with acute or convalescent COVID-19. This chain uses TRBV11-2 with TRBJ1-5; D not resolved. The CDR3, as DNA: TGTGCCAGCAGCTTACATAGCTATAGCAATCAGCCCCAGCATTTT. Translating it yields CASSLHSYSNQPQHF.